These T cell receptor beta chains were read from a single sample in a study of cytomegalovirus exposure and HLA in healthy donors. This table comes from immunoSEQ multiplex PCR, and its TCRdb copy is limited to in-frame clones, with some not included. The sample holds around 110,000 clones, approximately 70% seen once. Sequenced material: PBMCs. These receptors were obtained from a man aged 30 to 39 in good health and CMV-seropositive. CDR3s include the opening cysteine and the closing phenylalanine or tryptophan. Some rows have no size entry. The others give once, few or many, or a class for an expanded clone.

size: -
V: TRBV5-4
CDR3: CASSYFGGSYGYTF

size: few
V: TRBV19
CDR3: CASTARQGNNEQFF

size: -
V: TRBV6-5
CDR3: CASSDRVDNSPLHF

size: -
V: TRBV11-3
CDR3: CASSLQLAGEGTDTQYF

size: -
V: TRBV9
CDR3: CASSRGLAVNEQFF

size: few
V: TRBV29-1
CDR3: CSVELAASGTQYF

size: -
V: TRBV5-6
CDR3: CASSLVKRTDTQYF

size: -
V: TRBV9
CDR3: CASSVDPGQGSSNYGYTF

size: -
V: TRBV28
CDR3: CASRGEPNYGYTF

size: -
V: TRBV9
CDR3: CASSVVGDPVGEQFF

size: -
V: TRBV6-1
CDR3: CASSETLGKSGTQYF

size: few
V: TRBV4-1
CDR3: CASSQGGGRVLEKLFF

size: -
V: TRBV5-1
CDR3: CASSALAVLFTDTQYF

size: -
V: TRBV25-1
CDR3: CASSTGFSQPQHF

size: -
V: TRBV5-1
CDR3: CASSLAGGKFQPQHF

size: -
V: TRBV14
CDR3: CASSPLAGAPSYEQYF

size: -
V: TRBV27
CDR3: CASSLREDNEQFF

size: few
V: TRBV7-3
CDR3: CASSPNTGGMKDTQYF

size: -
V: TRBV5-6
CDR3: CASSLGVGGYDSGANGLTF

size: -
V: TRBV5-6
CDR3: CASSLGAGGPRGETQYF

size: -
V: TRBV15
CDR3: CATSRDSFGGYGYTF

size: -
V: TRBV4-1
CDR3: CASSQDLGLAGGSNTGELFF

size: -
V: TRBV5-8
CDR3: CASSPAGNLLGTEAFF

size: -
V: TRBV6-5
CDR3: CASSYYGDSYPNYTF

size: -
V: TRBV19
CDR3: CASSIDLGEQYF

size: -
V: TRBV19
CDR3: CASRWTVNTEAFF

size: few
V: TRBV29-1
CDR3: CSVEDDSYGYTF

size: -
V: TRBV9
CDR3: CASSVSTSTDTQYF

size: few
V: TRBV7-2
CDR3: CASSLSPQGKGSGNTIYF

size: -
V: TRBV14
CDR3: CASSLGSYNSPLHF